This TCR beta chain was retrieved from a study of cytomegalovirus exposure and HLA in healthy donors. Primers: 60 Vbeta forward and 13 Jbeta reverse. The protocol was immunoSEQ multiplex PCR, while the TCRdb copy is restricted to in-frame clones and leaves out a portion. The table lists just over 85,000 clones, more than 70% of them singletons. Material: PBMCs. The sequence was obtained from a man in his forties in good health and CMV-seronegative.

CDR3 coding DNA: TGCGCCAGCAGCCAACGGGGGACAGATACGCAGTATTTT. It yields the protein CASSQRGTDTQYF. The V and J genes are TRBV4-1 and TRBJ2-3; weak D call: TRBD2 (6 bases). Germline CDR1 MGHRA, CDR2 YSYEKL. V was cut by 2 bases and J by 3 bases, with 6 bases left in between. The CDR3 is made up of 13 amino acids.